This TCR beta chain was found in a study of OX40 agonist ivuxolimab in advanced cancers. With respect to the entire study: Ivuxolimab was an agonistic, fully human IgG2 monoclonal antibody directed against OX40 (CD134), a costimulatory receptor. Partial responses occurred in three dose-escalation patients, of whom one had hepatocellular carcinoma and two had cutaneous melanoma. Of the approximately 53 patients in dose escalation, about 20 had hepatocellular carcinoma, around 15 had melanoma, 9 had renal cell carcinoma and 9 had head and neck cancer. The point of sequencing TCRbeta in the periphery was to test whether ivuxolimab changed TCR sequence diversity and drove clonal T-cell expansion. Prior anti-PD-1, anti-PD-L1 or anti-CTLA-4 therapy was permitted, and checkpoint inhibitors had been received by around 40% of dose-escalation patients. A male proportion of nearly 85% and a mean age of approximately 62 years, ranging from roughly 20 to 80, were recorded for the dose-escalation cohort. The paper covers the monotherapy dose-escalation part of the phase I ivuxolimab trial, which included N of about 56 patients. Intravenous ivuxolimab was administered to patients every 2 weeks at six dose levels: 0.01, 0.1, 0.3, 1.5, 3 and 10 mg/kg. The paper's findings and limits, for the study overall: Low levels of normalized T-cell clonal expansion were also seen in some patients who did not respond. In partial responders in the 0.1-3.0 mg/kg groups, normalized peripheral clonal expansion was found to be among the lowest, especially among CD8+ T cells. Which antigens the clonally expanded peripheral T cells were specific for was not determined. At doses from 0.1 to 3.0 mg/kg, clonal expansion was seen in both CD4+ and CD8+ blood T cells between baseline and week 6. After ivuxolimab, more expanded clones were found on average in CD8+ T cells than in CD4+ T cells.

The trim is 0 bases for V and 11 bases for J, with a gap of 19 bases between the germline ends. In the germline V gene (reference sequence), CDR1 corresponds to GTSNPN and CDR2 to SVGIG. Spanning cysteine to phenylalanine, the CDR3 consists of 14 amino acids. This entry keeps only the CDR3 DNA: 42 bases, framed from base 1. Patients with a history of autoimmune disease or receiving systemic immunosuppression were excluded from the trial. Peripheral blood for TCR sequencing was drawn from every dose cohort at baseline, at cycle 4 day 1 and at cycle 7 day 1. The samples were drawn from a first-in-human, open-label, multicenter phase I dose-escalation trial of ivuxolimab. Adults with locally advanced or metastatic melanoma, renal cell carcinoma, hepatocellular carcinoma or head and neck squamous cell carcinoma were enrolled in the trial. Before TCR sequencing, CD4+ T cells and CD8+ T cells from peripheral blood were sorted into separate populations.

For sequencing of the TCRbeta CDR3 region, genomic DNA was extracted from the sorted cells. The immunoSEQ Assay was used for sequencing of TCRbeta CDR3 regions. Held by TCRdb, this immuneACCESS table contains in-frame sequences only and omits some clones. Under half of the omission traces to an unresolved V gene where checked; the cause of the rest is unknown. Across this sample there are under 100,000 clones, with roughly 92% seen only once. The ten largest account for 0.55% to 0.75% of the sample. About this clone itself: The clone's antigen remains unknown. Per-nucleotide qualities are absent, and no much larger clonotype sits a single base away.

The V and J segments used are TRBV30 and TRBJ1-1; a tentative D call is TRBD1 (5 bases match). The sample in question was CD4+ or CD8+ T cells sorted from blood, obtained in a trial of the OX40 agonist ivuxolimab. This clonotype was sampled from an adult with an advanced solid tumor such as melanoma, head and neck, liver or kidney cancer. The CDR3 region has the sequence CAWSVGAGTLRAFF. The sequence in DNA is TGTGCCTGGAGTGTTGGGGCCGGAACGCTTAGGGCTTTCTTT.